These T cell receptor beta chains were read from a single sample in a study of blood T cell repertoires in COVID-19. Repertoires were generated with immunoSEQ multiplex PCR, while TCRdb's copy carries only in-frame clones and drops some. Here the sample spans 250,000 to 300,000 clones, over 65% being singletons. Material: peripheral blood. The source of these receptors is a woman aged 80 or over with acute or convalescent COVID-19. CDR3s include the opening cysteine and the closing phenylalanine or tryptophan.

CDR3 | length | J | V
CATSREVGQNTEAFF | 15 | TRBJ1-1 | TRBV15
CASSLSGTRNQPQHF | 15 | TRBJ1-5 | TRBV7-8
CASRSPSSGTYEQYF | 15 | TRBJ2-7 | TRBV19
CASGLTGGFFAVEKLFF | 17 | TRBJ1-4 | TRBV12-5
CASSFVRSNTEAFF | 14 | TRBJ1-1 | TRBV5-4
CASSLRDRRHTEAFF | 15 | TRBJ1-1 | TRBV6-5
CASRLTVPSRPGANVLTF | 18 | TRBJ2-6 | TRBV19
CSARSAGAFF | 10 | TRBJ1-1 | TRBV20-1
CASSLGGGQGSYEQYF | 16 | TRBJ2-7 | TRBV5-8
CASSLTEYNSPLHF | 14 | TRBJ1-6 | TRBV14